This TCR beta chain was sequenced for a study of CD4 T cells in relation to SARS-CoV-2 and coronaviruses. Findings and caveats of the study: In around 60% of donors, memory CD4+ clonotypes crossrecognized SARS-CoV-2 and at least one common cold coronavirus spike.

More than 7.5 x 10^4 naive or memory CD4+ cells were cultured with CEF peptides for about 10 days. The V gene lost 8 bases and the J gene lost 0 bases, with 14 bases spanning the gap. The CDR3 is 15 amino acids. Looked up from germline, CDR1 is SGHNT and CDR2 is YENEEA. In the case of this clone: What it recognizes is unknown.

Naive and memory CD4+ T cells were cultured with CEF, then survey-sequenced. Sequenced by immunoSEQ multiplex PCR; TCRdb stores in-frame clones only, minus some. The sample includes about 39,000 clones, roughly 80% of them seen just once. This rearrangement joins TRBV11-3 to TRBJ2-1, with D possibly being TRBD2 (6 bases). The receptor was isolated from an adult with COVID-19. Material: naive CD4+ T cells from PBMCs, cultured in vitro. Subset defined: naive CD4+ T cells isolated by negative enrichment. The CDR3 region is CASGAGGNSYNEQFF. CDR3 bases: TGTGCCAGCGGTGCCGGGGGTAACTCCTACAATGAGCAGTTCTTC. The full variable domain, in which reference TRBV11-3 and TRBJ2-1 provide the parts outside the CDR3, is EAGVVQSPRYKIIEKKQPVAFWCNPISGHNTLYWYLQNLGQGPELLIRYENEEAVDDSQLPKDRFSAERLKGVDSTLKIQPAELGDSAVYLCASGAGGNSYNEQFFGPGTRLTVL.